A selection of T cell receptor beta chains follows, all from one sample in a study of memory B cells and T cells in multiple sclerosis. No antigen has been assigned to these receptors. The table came from immunoSEQ multiplex PCR; TCRdb's copy has only in-frame clones and leaves some out. This table has around 30,000 clones, roughly 86% appearing once. Sequenced sample: PBMCs from blood kept in culture. The receptors shown here come from a human donor with multiple sclerosis. The CDR3 runs from the conserved cysteine through the conserved F or W. Each record gives: D gene, J gene, clone size, V gene, CDR3 DNA, CDR3 protein. The D gene is left open where the match is weak. Expanded clones are given a class, and other clones once, few, many or no size at all.

.	TRBJ2-7	.	TRBV29-1	TGCAGCGTTCTCCTTGGAGGGGGGAAATCCTACGAGCAGTACTTC	CSVLLGGGKSYEQYF
.	TRBJ2-2	.	TRBV4-1	TGCGCCAGCAGCCAAGTACTTGACACCGGGGAGCTGTTTTTT	CASSQVLDTGELFF
.	TRBJ2-7	.	TRBV28	TGTGCCAGCAGTTTGGGGTCTAGGCCCCTGGAGCAGTACTTC	CASSLGSRPLEQYF
TRBD2	TRBJ2-3	.	TRBV9	TGTGCCAGCAGCGTAGGGACTAGCGGGGAGGTCCCCCTTAGCACAGATACGCAGTATTTT	CASSVGTSGEVPLSTDTQYF
.	TRBJ1-2	.	TRBV6-5	TGTGCCAGCAGTCCTCGTCGTTTCTATGGCTACACCTTC	CASSPRRFYGYTF
.	TRBJ1-1	.	TRBV6-1	TGTGCCAGCAGTGAACGTAGGGGCCAGACTGAAGCTTTCTTT	CASSERRGQTEAFF
.	TRBJ1-1	.	TRBV5-4	TGTGCCAGCAGCTTGGGAAGGAACACTGAAGCTTTCTTT	CASSLGRNTEAFF
TRBD2	TRBJ2-2	.	TRBV27	TGTGCCAGCAGTTTCACCGGGACTAGCGGGACGAGAACCGGGGAGCTGTTTTTT	CASSFTGTSGTRTGELFF
.	TRBJ1-2	.	TRBV27	TGTGCCAGCAGTCCCGGACCGCAGGCTGGCTACACCTTC	CASSPGPQAGYTF
TRBD1	TRBJ1-2	.	TRBV19	TGTGCCAGCATTACACCCCTGGGACAGTCTAACTATGGCTACACCTTC	CASITPLGQSNYGYTF
.	TRBJ2-1	.	TRBV15	TGTGCCACCAGCAGAGATGCCGACTCCTACAATGAGCAGTTCTTC	CATSRDADSYNEQFF
TRBD1	TRBJ2-2	.	TRBV5-4	TGTGCCAGCAGCCCCATGACAGGGGCCACCGGGGAGCTGTTTTTT	CASSPMTGATGELFF
TRBD1	TRBJ2-3	.	TRBV27	TGTGCCAGCCAACAGGGGGAGGTTGGTAGCACAGATACGCAGTATTTT	CASQQGEVGSTDTQYF
.	TRBJ2-2	few	TRBV18	TGTGCCAGCTCACAGGACCAGAACACCGGGGAGCTGTTTTTT	CASSQDQNTGELFF
.	TRBJ2-3	.	TRBV9	TGTGCCAGCAGCGCTAGCACTAGCTACCGCACAGATACGCAGTATTTT	CASSASTSYRTDTQYF
TRBD1	TRBJ2-2	.	TRBV5-1	TGCGCCAGCGGACAGGGCAACACCGGGGAGCTGTTTTTT	CASGQGNTGELFF
.	TRBJ2-7	.	TRBV18	TGTGCCAGCTCACCGCAGTCGGGAACCTACGAGCAGTACTTC	CASSPQSGTYEQYF
.	TRBJ1-3	.	TRBV10-2	TGCGCCAGCAGTGAGTCGGGCTTCTCTGGAAACACCATATATTTT	CASSESGFSGNTIYF
.	TRBJ1-2	.	TRBV19	TGTGCCAGTAGTATAGACCCTAACTATGGCTACACCTTC	CASSIDPNYGYTF
TRBD2	TRBJ2-3	.	TRBV2	TGTGCCAGCAGTGAAGGAGCGGGGACTAGCACAGATACGCAGTATTTT	CASSEGAGTSTDTQYF
TRBD1	TRBJ1-5	.	TRBV30	TGTGCCTGTGACCGGGACAGCTTTTCGCCCCAGCATTTT	CACDRDSFSPQHF
TRBD1	TRBJ1-5	once	TRBV5-1	TGCGCCAGCAGCCGCGGGGGGACAGGGGGCCAGCCCCAGCATTTT	CASSRGGTGGQPQHF
.	TRBJ1-1	.	TRBV2	TGTGCCAGCAGTGAATTAGGGGCAGGGCTGAACACTGAAGCTTTCTTT	CASSELGAGLNTEAFF